What follows are 3 T cell receptor beta chains derived from one specimen sequenced in a study of cytomegalovirus exposure and HLA in healthy donors (dated by TCRdb to between 2016 and 2019). Library construction relied on the immunoSEQ multiplex PCR assay. A mixture of 60 forward primers for TCR Vbeta segments and 13 reverse primers for TCR Jbeta segments was used in the multiplex PCR. TCRdb carries this immuneACCESS record with in-frame sequences only. Its versions omit some clonotypes, under half of them owing to an unresolved V gene in the studies checked, with the rest unexplained. The sample data list roughly 180,000 clones, and about 82% of these were observed just once. The leading ten clones occupy 2% to 3% of the sample. The sequencing sample was made of PBMCs. These receptor sequences come from a male donor in good health and CMV-seronegative.

The chain carries TRBV19 and TRBJ2-1, with unresolved D. The CDR3 length is 13 residues. Looked up from germline, CDR1 is LNHDA and CDR2 is SQIVND (reference sequence). V was shortened by 6 bases and J by 5 bases, with 11 bases between the two germline ends. As DNA, the CDR3 is TGTGCCAGTAGCCCAGACATTAACAATGAGCAGTTCTTC. Protein: CASSPDINNEQFF.

This chain links TRBV6-6 with TRBJ2-5; TRBD2 matches 10 bases. Germline assignment: CDR1 MNHNY and CDR2 SVGAGI (reference sequence). This CDR3 has 14 amino acids. J was trimmed by 4 bases and V by 10 bases; bases with no gene match: 9. Here the CDR3 reads CATQNSGGPETQYF. The CDR3, as DNA: TGTGCCACCCAAAATAGCGGGGGGCCAGAGACCCAGTACTTC.

V usage is TRBV28 and J usage is TRBJ1-2, with 7 bases aligning to TRBD1. The CDR3 contains 15 residues. Per germline, CDR1 MDHEN and CDR2 SYDVKM. V lost 4 bases, J lost 2 bases, and 7 bases stayed unmatched. The CDR3 nucleotides are TGTGCCAGCAGTTCGCCGGGACAGCGAAACTATGGCTACACCTTC. Translation: CASSSPGQRNYGYTF.